Below are 11 T cell receptor beta chains sequenced from a single sample in a study of T-cell reconstitution after alpha-beta-depleted transplantation in children. Unique molecular identifiers were incorporated during preparation of the TCRbeta library. Each CDR3 protein gets one entry after TCRdb re-called the PCR reads with MiXCR. The repertoire includes about 610,000 distinct CDR3 sequences, roughly a tenth of them detected once, and about 4% sits in the top ten. This material consisted of PBMCs from the stem cell graft donor, taken from the stem cell graft. These receptors all stem from a human donor who donated a stem cell graft to a child with acute myeloid leukemia.

The chain joins TRBV20-1 to TRBJ2-7; D uncertain. V was cut by 5 bases and J by 2 bases, with 10 bases left in between. There are 12 residues in the CDR3. Germline CDR1 reads DFQATT; CDR2 reads SNEGSKA (reference sequence). The CDR3 DNA reads as TGCAGTGCTCCCAACACCCCCTACGAGCAGTACTTC. Residues: CSAPNTPYEQYF.

This clonotype occurred many times. This chain connects TRBV6-2 or TRBV6-3 to TRBJ2-1; TRBD2 matches at 9 bases. The CDR3 contains 17 residues. J gave up 3 bases and V 6 bases, and 12 bases lay outside the gene matches. From germline, CDR1 is MNHEY and CDR2 SVGEGT. The CDR3 loop is CASRPSLREGLYNEQFF. For the CDR3, the DNA is TGTGCCAGCAGACCCAGTTTGCGGGAGGGCCTCTACAATGAGCAGTTCTTC.

This clonotype was observed a handful of times. The chain combines TRBV6-1 with TRBJ2-3; 10 nucleotides agree with TRBD2. Germline CDR1 is MNHNS and CDR2 is SASEGT. The V and J ends lost 6 bases and 4 bases, in that order; junction bases with no gene match: 7. The CDR3 is 15 amino acids. The CDR3 is CASSRIAGGADTQYF. The CDR3 DNA is TGTGCCAGCAGCCGGATAGCGGGAGGAGCAGATACGCAGTATTTT.

This clonotype was seen many times. The rearrangement uses TRBV10-3 and TRBJ2-5; no firm D call. The germline V gene encodes CDR1 ENHRY and CDR2 SYGVKD. The CDR3 runs 15 residues. Deletions cut 0 bases from V and 4 bases from J, with 12 bases between. The DNA of the CDR3 is TGTGCCATCAGTGAGTCGCGACTCTCTCGAGAGACCCAGTACTTC. This sequence encodes CAISESRLSRETQYF.

This clonotype was seen only a few times. The V and J genes are TRBV7-3 and TRBJ1-1, with 10 bases that match TRBD1. V trimming: 3 bases; J trimming: 7 bases; junction bases outside the gene matches: 2. Looked up from germline, CDR1 is SGHTA and CDR2 is FQGTGA. The CDR3 spans 13 residues. CDR3 sequence reads: CASSFRDRGEAFF. CDR3 bases: TGTGCCAGCAGCTTTCGGGACAGGGGTGAAGCTTTCTTT.

In this sample, this clonotype turned up a few times. This sequence joins TRBV7-9 and TRBJ2-1, with TRBD2 matching 8 bases. Germline V gene sequence: CDR1 SEHNR, CDR2 FQNEAQ (reference sequence). The CDR3 runs to 13 residues. V lost 6 bases to trimming and J lost 6 bases; unmatched junction nucleotides: 4. The CDR3 region has the DNA TGTGCCAGCAGACCCGGGACTAGCAATGAGCAGTTCTTC. It codes for CASRPGTSNEQFF.

This clonotype was seen many times. V gene TRBV7-9 combines with J gene TRBJ2-7; perhaps TRBD2 as D (6 bases). The CDR3 covers 14 residues. Germline-derived CDR1 and CDR2 are SEHNR and FQNEAQ (reference sequence). Deletions cut 5 bases from V and 2 bases from J, with 13 bases between. CDR3 sequence: CASSRGASAYEQYF. CDR3 DNA sequence: TGTGCCAGCAGCCGAGGGGCTAGCGCCTACGAGCAGTACTTC.

This sequence joins TRBV13 and TRBJ2-5, with a weak D call TRBD1 (6 bases). CDR3 length equals 14 residues. V lost 3 bases and J 5 bases, leaving 13 bases between the germline ends. Germline CDR1 and CDR2: PRHDT and FYEKMQ (reference sequence). This CDR3 is CASSFTGFLETQYF. CDR3 coding DNA: TGTGCCAGCAGCTTCACAGGGTTTCTGGAGACCCAGTACTTC.

The table lists this clonotype with a few counts. For the CDR3, the DNA is TGCAGTGTACCCCAAACGGCAGCAAATAATTCACCCCTCCACTTT. Translating it yields CSVPQTAANNSPLHF. The chain joins TRBV20-1 to TRBJ1-6; no definite D call. Trimming took 7 bases from V and 5 from J, leaving 18 bases between them. This CDR3 is built from 15 residues. Germline V gene data show CDR1 as DFQATT and CDR2 as SNEGSKA (reference sequence).

This clonotype was found a few times. The chain links TRBV12-3 or TRBV12-4 to TRBJ2-3, with unresolved D. V was shortened by 5 bases and J by 1 base, with 16 bases between the two germline ends. The CDR3 runs to 16 residues. The CDR3 DNA follows: TGTGCCAGCAGTCCCTCCGACTTGTCTCGCACAGATACGCAGTATTTT. It yields the protein CASSPSDLSRTDTQYF.

This clonotype was found once. V gene TRBV3-1 combines with J gene TRBJ2-1, with TRBD2 matching over 11 bases. This CDR3 comprises 19 residues. Germline-derived CDR1 and CDR2 are LGHDT and YNNKEL (reference sequence). J lost 0 bases, V lost 4 bases, and 11 bases had no gene match. The DNA for the CDR3 is TGTGCCAGCAGCCTACGGGGGGTAGCGGGAGGGAGCTCCTACAATGAGCAGTTCTTC. Protein product: CASSLRGVAGGSSYNEQFF.